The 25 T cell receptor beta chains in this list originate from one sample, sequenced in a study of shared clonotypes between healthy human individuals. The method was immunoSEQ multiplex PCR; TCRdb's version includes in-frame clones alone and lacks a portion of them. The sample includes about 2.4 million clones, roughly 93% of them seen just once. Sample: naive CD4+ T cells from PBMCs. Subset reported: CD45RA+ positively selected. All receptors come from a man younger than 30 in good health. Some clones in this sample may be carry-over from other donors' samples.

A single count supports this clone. Here the CDR3 reads CASSFLEAKNIQYF. In nucleotides, the CDR3 is TGTGCCAGCAGTTTTTTGGAGGCCAAAAACATTCAGTACTTC. This chain links TRBV28 with TRBJ2-4; D gene uncertain. There are 14 residues in the CDR3. Germline CDR1 and CDR2: MDHEN and SYDVKM. With 3 bases removed from V and 1 base from J, the gap between germline ends came to 7 bases.

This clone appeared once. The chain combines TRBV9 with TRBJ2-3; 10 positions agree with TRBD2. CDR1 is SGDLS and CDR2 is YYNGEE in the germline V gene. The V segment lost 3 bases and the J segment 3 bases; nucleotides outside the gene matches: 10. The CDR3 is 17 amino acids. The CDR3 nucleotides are TGTGCCAGCAGCGCGGGGGGAGCGGGAGGGCTGACAGATACGCAGTATTTT. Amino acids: CASSAGGAGGLTDTQYF.

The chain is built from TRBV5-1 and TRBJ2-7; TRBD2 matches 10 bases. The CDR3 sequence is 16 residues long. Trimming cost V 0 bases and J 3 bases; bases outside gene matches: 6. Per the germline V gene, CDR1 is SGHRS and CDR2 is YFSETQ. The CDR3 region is CASSLGGLASFYEQYF. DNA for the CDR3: TGCGCCAGCAGCTTGGGGGGACTAGCGAGCTTCTACGAGCAGTACTTC.

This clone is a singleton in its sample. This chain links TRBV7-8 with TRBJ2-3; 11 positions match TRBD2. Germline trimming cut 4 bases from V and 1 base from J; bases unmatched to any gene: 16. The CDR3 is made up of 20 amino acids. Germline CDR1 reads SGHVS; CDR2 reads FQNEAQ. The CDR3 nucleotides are TGTGCCAGCAGCTCCCAGGGATCTAGCGGGAGGCCCAGAGGCACAGATACGCAGTATTTT. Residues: CASSSQGSSGRPRGTDTQYF.

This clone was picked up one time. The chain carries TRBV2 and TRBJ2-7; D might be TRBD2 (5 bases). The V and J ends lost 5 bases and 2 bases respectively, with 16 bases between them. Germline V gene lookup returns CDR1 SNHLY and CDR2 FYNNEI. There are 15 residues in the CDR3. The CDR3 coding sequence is TGTGCCAGCAGTCCAGAACGTGGACTTACCTACGAGCAGTACTTC. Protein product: CASSPERGLTYEQYF.

In DNA, the CDR3 is TGTGCCGGGACGAGGTTTAGGGGCAATCAGCCCCAGCATTTT. Translation: CAGTRFRGNQPQHF. This rearrangement joins TRBV11-1 to TRBJ1-5; D might be TRBD1 (5 bases). The CDR3 has 14 amino acids. Germline V gives CDR1 SGHAT, CDR2 FQDESV (reference sequence). The V end lost 11 bases, the J end lost 2 bases, and 16 bases lay between the germline ends.

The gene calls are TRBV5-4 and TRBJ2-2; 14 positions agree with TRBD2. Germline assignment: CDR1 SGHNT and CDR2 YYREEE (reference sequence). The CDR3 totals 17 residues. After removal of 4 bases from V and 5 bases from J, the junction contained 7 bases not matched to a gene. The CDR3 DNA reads TGTGCCAGCAGCCGAGGGACTAGCGGGAGCCAGACCGGGGAGCTGTTTTTT. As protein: CASSRGTSGSQTGELFF.

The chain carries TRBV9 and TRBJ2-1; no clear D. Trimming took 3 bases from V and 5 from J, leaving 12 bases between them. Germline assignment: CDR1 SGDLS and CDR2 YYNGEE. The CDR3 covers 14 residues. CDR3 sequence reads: CASSGARPNNEQFF. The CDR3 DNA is TGTGCCAGCAGCGGGGCGAGACCCAACAATGAGCAGTTCTTC.

Written as DNA, the CDR3 is TGTGCCAGTAGTATAGCAGGGTTTGGTGAAAAACTGTTTTTT. Its protein product is CASSIAGFGEKLFF. The V call is TRBV19, the J call TRBJ1-4; TRBD1 might be the D (5 bases). CDR1 LNHDA and CDR2 SQIVND come from the germline V gene (reference sequence). Trimming removed 1 base at V and 7 bases at J, with 10 bases between. This CDR3 has 14 residues.

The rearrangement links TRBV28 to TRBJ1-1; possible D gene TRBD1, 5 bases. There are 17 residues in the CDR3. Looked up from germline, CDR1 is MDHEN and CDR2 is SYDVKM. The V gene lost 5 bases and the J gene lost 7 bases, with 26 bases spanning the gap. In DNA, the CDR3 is TGTGCCAGCAGTGCGCCAAGAGGGACGACACTCGGGAGTGAAGCTTTCTTT. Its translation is CASSAPRGTTLGSEAFF.

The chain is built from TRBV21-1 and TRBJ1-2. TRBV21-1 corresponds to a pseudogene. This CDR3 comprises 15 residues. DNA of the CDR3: TGTGCCAGCAGCGCCCCAAGAGGATACCTCTATGGCTACACCTTC. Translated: CASSAPRGYLYGYTF.

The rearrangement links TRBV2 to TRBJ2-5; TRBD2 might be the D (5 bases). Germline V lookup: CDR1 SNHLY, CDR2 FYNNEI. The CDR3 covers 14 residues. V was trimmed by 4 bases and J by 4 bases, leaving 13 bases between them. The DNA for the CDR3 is TGTGCCAGCAGTGCCTACTCAGAGGGAGAGACCCAGTACTTC. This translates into CASSAYSEGETQYF.

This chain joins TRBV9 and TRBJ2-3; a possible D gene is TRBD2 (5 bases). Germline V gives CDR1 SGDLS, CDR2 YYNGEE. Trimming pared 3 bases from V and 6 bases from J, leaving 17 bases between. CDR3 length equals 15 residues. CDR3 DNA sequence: TGTGCCAGCAGCGCCCTCGGGGTGTGGGTGGATACGCAGTATTTT. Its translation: CASSALGVWVDTQYF. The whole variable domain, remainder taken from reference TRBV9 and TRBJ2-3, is DSGVTQTPKHLITATGQRVTLRCSPRSGDLSVYWYQQSLDQGLQFLIQYYNGEERAKGNILERFSAQQFPDLHSELNLSSLELGDSALYFCASSALGVWVDTQYFGPGTRLTVL.

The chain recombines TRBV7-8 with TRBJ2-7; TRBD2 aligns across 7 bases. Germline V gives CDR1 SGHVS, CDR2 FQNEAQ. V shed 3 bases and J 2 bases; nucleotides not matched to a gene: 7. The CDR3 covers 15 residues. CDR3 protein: CASSFSTGLTYEQYF. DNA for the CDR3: TGTGCCAGCAGCTTCTCAACGGGACTAACCTACGAGCAGTACTTC.

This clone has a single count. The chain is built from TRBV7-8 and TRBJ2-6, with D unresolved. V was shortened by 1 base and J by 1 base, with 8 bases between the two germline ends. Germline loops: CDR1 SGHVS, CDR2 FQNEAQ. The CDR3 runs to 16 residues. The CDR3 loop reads CASSLVGLSGANVLTF. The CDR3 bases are TGTGCCAGCAGCTTAGTTGGGTTATCTGGGGCCAACGTCCTGACTTTC.

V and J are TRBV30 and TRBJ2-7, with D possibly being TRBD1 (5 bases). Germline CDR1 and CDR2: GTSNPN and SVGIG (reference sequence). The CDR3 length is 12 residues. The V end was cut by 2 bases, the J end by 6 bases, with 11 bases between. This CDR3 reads CAWSLVTVEQYF. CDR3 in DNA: TGTGCCTGGAGTCTCGTGACAGTCGAGCAGTACTTC.

CDR3 bases: TGTGCCAGCAGCTCGGATGATAAGAACACTGAAGCTTTCTTT. Translation: CASSSDDKNTEAFF. The chain has TRBV7-3 and TRBJ1-1, with no clear D. V was cut by 4 bases and J by 1 base, with 10 bases left in between. Looked up from germline, CDR1 is SGHTA and CDR2 is FQGTGA. The CDR3 extends over 14 amino acids. Looking up the rest from reference TRBV7-3 and TRBJ1-1 gives the full variable domain: GAGVSQTPSNKVTEKGKYVELRCDPISGHTALYWYRQSLGQGPEFLIYFQGTGAADDSGLPNDRFFAVRPEGSVSTLKIQRTERGDSAVYLCASSSDDKNTEAFFGQGTRLTVV.

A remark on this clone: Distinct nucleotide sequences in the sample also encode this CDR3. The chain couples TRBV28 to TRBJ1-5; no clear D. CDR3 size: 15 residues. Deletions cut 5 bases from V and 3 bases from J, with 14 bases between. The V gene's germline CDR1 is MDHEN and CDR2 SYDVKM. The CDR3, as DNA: TGTGCCAGCAGTCTGGTGGGTCCATTCAATCAGCCCCAGCATTTT. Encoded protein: CASSLVGPFNQPQHF. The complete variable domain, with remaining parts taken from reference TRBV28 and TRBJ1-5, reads DVKVTQSSRYLVKRTGEKVFLECVQDMDHENMFWYRQDPGLGLRLIYFSYDVKMKEKGDIPEGYSVSREKKERFSLILESASTNQTSMYLCASSLVGPFNQPQHFGDGTRLSIL.

This chain's CDR3 is CASSPFRGRGNEKLFF. The CDR3 DNA sequence: TGTGCCAGCAGTCCATTCAGGGGGCGCGGTAATGAAAAACTGTTTTTT. The rearrangement joins TRBV28 to TRBJ1-4; 8 bases line up with TRBD1. Germline CDR1 is MDHEN and CDR2 is SYDVKM. The CDR3 consists of 16 residues. The V segment lost 5 bases and the J segment 4 bases; nucleotides outside the gene matches: 9.

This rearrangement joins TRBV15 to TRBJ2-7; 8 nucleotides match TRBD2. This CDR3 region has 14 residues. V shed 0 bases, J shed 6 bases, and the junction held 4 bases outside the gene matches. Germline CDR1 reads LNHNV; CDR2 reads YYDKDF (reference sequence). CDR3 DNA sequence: TGTGCCACCAGCAGAGATGGGCTAGCGGGCGAGCAGTACTTC. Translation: CATSRDGLAGEQYF. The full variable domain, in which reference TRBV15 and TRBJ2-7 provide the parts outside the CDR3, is DAMVIQNPRYQVTQFGKPVTLSCSQTLNHNVMYWYQQKSSQAPKLLFHYYDKDFNNEADTPDNFQSRRPNTSFCFLDIRSPGLGDTAMYLCATSRDGLAGEQYFGPGTRLTVT.

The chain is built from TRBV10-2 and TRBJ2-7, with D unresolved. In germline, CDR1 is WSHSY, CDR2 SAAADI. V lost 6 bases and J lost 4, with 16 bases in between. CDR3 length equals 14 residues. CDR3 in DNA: TGCGCCAGCAGAGGACCAGAACTTGTTTACGAGCAGTACTTC. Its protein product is CASRGPELVYEQYF.

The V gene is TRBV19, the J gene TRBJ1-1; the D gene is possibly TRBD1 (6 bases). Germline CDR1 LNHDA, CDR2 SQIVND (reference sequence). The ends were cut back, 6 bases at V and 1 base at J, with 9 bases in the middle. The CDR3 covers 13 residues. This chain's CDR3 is CASRQGTNTEAFF. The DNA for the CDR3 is TGTGCCAGTAGACAGGGTACGAACACTGAAGCTTTCTTT.

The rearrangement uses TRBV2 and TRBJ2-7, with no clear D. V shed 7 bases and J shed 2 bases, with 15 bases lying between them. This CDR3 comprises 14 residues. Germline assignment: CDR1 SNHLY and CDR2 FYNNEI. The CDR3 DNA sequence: TGTGCCAGCATTAATCCGAGCCCTGCCTACGAGCAGTACTTC. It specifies CASINPSPAYEQYF.

This chain's CDR3 is CASRKGQGAKVTQYF. As DNA, the CDR3 is TGTGCCAGCAGGAAAGGACAGGGGGCTAAGGTGACCCAGTACTTC. J is TRBJ2-5 and V is TRBV27; 11 positions match TRBD1. The CDR3 is made up of 15 amino acids. Losses at the gene ends were 6 bases for V and 7 bases for J; bases not matched to a gene: 10. The germline gives CDR1 MNHEY, CDR2 SMNVEV (reference sequence).

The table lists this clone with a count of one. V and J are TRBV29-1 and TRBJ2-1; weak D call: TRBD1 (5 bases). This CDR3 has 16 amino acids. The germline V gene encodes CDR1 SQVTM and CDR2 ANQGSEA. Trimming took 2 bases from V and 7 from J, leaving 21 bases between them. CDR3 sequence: CSVEPPRAALGNEQFF. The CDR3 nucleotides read TGCAGCGTTGAACCCCCCAGGGCCGCTCTTGGGAATGAGCAGTTCTTC.